The rows below give T cell receptor beta chains drawn from one sample of a study of naive and memory T cell subsets. A single record per CDR3 protein comes from TCRdb applying MiXCR to the UMI-ligation and nested PCR reads. The top ten hold approximately 19% of the sample, which has over 2,000 distinct CDR3 sequences, about 4.3% seen once. Specimen: skin, collected from a saline injection site in the skin. The receptors come from an adult in good health. Each CDR3 is given with its conserved first and last residue. A D gene is named only where the DNA matches it firmly. Clone size, where shown, is once, few, many, or a class for clones that have expanded.

>medium-sized|TRBV3-1|TRBJ2-7|15|TRBD2
TGTGCCACTAGCGGGGGGGCGCAGACCTCCTACGAGCAGTACTTC
CATSGGAQTSYEQYF
>medium-sized|TRBV6-6|TRBJ2-2|22|TRBD2
TGTGCCAGCAGTTACCCGGGGGACAGGGGGGGACTAGCGGGAGGAGGCACCGGGGAGCTGTTTTTT
CASSYPGDRGGLAGGGTGELFF
>medium-sized|TRBV20-1|TRBJ1-5|12|TRBD1
TGCAGTGCTGGGACAGGGCCCAAGCCCCAGCATTTT
CSAGTGPKPQHF
>medium-sized|TRBV10-3|TRBJ2-3|13|-
TGTGCCATTTGGGACAAGAACACAGATACGCAGTATTTT
CAIWDKNTDTQYF
>-|TRBV20-1|TRBJ2-2|17|TRBD2
TGCAGTGCTGGCGGGGGACTAGCGGGAGCCAACACCGGGGAGCTGTTTTTT
CSAGGGLAGANTGELFF
>many|TRBV30|TRBJ2-3|13|-
TGTGCCTGGAGTGGCTCAGGAAGAGATACGCAGTATTTT
CAWSGSGRDTQYF
>medium-sized|TRBV7-9|TRBJ2-1|14|-
TGTGCCAGCAGCTTAGTTGGTAATTACAATGAGCAGTTCTTC
CASSLVGNYNEQFF
>large|TRBV6-6|TRBJ2-7|14|TRBD2
TGTGCCAGCACCGCCGGGACTAGCGGGATCGAGCAGTACTTC
CASTAGTSGIEQYF
>many|TRBV7-9|TRBJ2-7|13|-
TGTGCCAGCAGCCCACGTTTGTCCTACGAGCAGTACTTC
CASSPRLSYEQYF
>medium-sized|TRBV29-1|TRBJ1-5|16|TRBD1
TGCAGCGCCCAGACCTGGACAGGGGGGAACAATCAGCCCCAGCATTTT
CSAQTWTGGNNQPQHF
>medium-sized|TRBV6-2/TRBV6-3|TRBJ2-1|16|TRBD2
TGTGCCAGCGGGGCGGGGGGGCTAGTCTCCTACAATGAGCAGTTCTTC
CASGAGGLVSYNEQFF
>medium-sized|TRBV9|TRBJ2-2|18|-
TGTGCCAGCAGCGGGCGTCAAAAACAGGGTCGTTCCACCGGGGAGCTGTTTTTT
CASSGRQKQGRSTGELFF
>-|TRBV10-3|TRBJ1-3|12|-
TGTGCCATCGGGAGCTCTGGAAACACTGTATATTTT
CAIGSSGNTVYF